These 28 T cell receptor beta chains were all obtained from the same sample, sequenced in a study of T cells after yellow fever vaccination. TCRdb independently ran MiXCR on the 5' RACE reads; one entry per CDR3 protein. The sample lists more than 95,000 distinct CDR3 sequences, under 8.5% seen once, with 2.5% in the top ten. The source material was CD4+ T cells sorted from PBMCs, sampled 10 days after the first yellow fever vaccination. The source is a man in his late teens or twenties who received the YFV17D yellow fever vaccine.

The sample holds many counts of this clonotype. This sequence joins TRBV7-9 and TRBJ2-1; unclear D gene. Germline CDR1 reads SEHNR; CDR2 reads FQNEAQ (reference sequence). Trimming removed 10 bases at V and 2 bases at J, with 12 bases between. The CDR3 contains 13 residues. CDR3 loop: CATQDTAYNEQFF. The DNA for the CDR3 is TGTGCCACCCAAGACACCGCCTACAATGAGCAGTTCTTC.

This clonotype was counted at least ten times. The chain uses TRBV7-8 and TRBJ2-1; D is uncertain. Trimming cost V 4 bases and J 6 bases, with 13 bases left between them. CDR1 is SGHVS and CDR2 is FQNEAQ in the germline V gene. This CDR3 is built from 14 residues. CDR3 sequence: CASSSRWLRNEQFF. CDR3 sequence (DNA): TGTGCCAGCAGCTCGAGATGGCTTCGCAATGAGCAGTTCTTC.

This clonotype was picked up many times. The chain combines TRBV21-1 with TRBJ2-1; the table's D call of TRBD2 was not tested on the DNA. TRBV21-1 is recorded as a pseudogene. The CDR3 has 15 amino acids. DNA for the CDR3: TGTGCCAGCAGGCGAAGGAGGGATCCCTACAATGAGCAGTTCTTC. Translating it yields CASRRRRDPYNEQFF.

This clonotype showed up many times. V gene TRBV10-2 combines with J gene TRBJ2-3, with D possibly matching TRBD2 (6 bases). There are 18 residues in the CDR3. Germline CDR1 WSHSY, CDR2 SAAADI. The V end was cut by 6 bases, the J end by 0 bases, with 22 bases between. The CDR3 DNA follows: TGCGCCAGCAGATCCCCTGGGGGGACCTATGTTAGCACAGATACGCAGTATTTT. This codes for CASRSPGGTYVSTDTQYF.

There are many counts of this clonotype. The rearrangement links TRBV7-2 to TRBJ2-1; 10 bases align to TRBD1. Germline trimming cut 8 bases from V and 9 bases from J; bases unmatched to any gene: 7. The CDR3 length is 13 residues. Germline V gives CDR1 SGHTA, CDR2 FQGNSA. The CDR3 region is CASGDRGLREQFF. In DNA form, the CDR3 reads TGTGCCAGCGGGGACAGGGGATTGCGTGAGCAGTTCTTC.

On this clonotype: A much more abundant neighbour one base away suggests this may be a read error. V is TRBV29-1 and J is TRBJ2-7; 9 positions match TRBD1. Per the germline V gene, CDR1 is SQVTM and CDR2 is ANQGSEA. Germline trimming cut 8 bases from V and 0 bases from J; bases unmatched to any gene: 5. This CDR3 spans 13 amino acids. The CDR3 DNA reads TGCAGCACCCGGGACAGGGACTCCTACGAGCAGTACTTC. Its translation is CSTRDRDSYEQYF.

The CDR3 region is CASSGAWETQYF. As DNA, the CDR3 is TGCGCCAGCAGCGGGGCATGGGAGACCCAGTACTTC. The chain couples TRBV5-1 to TRBJ2-5, with D possibly matching TRBD1 (5 bases). The length of the CDR3 is 12 residues. From germline, CDR1 is SGHRS and CDR2 YFSETQ. Trimming took off 4 bases at V and 5 bases at J, with 9 bases between the two ends.

This clonotype was counted ten times or more. The gene calls are TRBV24-1 and TRBJ2-1, with TRBD1 matching 12 bases. Per germline, CDR1 KGHDR and CDR2 SFDVKD. CDR3 length: 15 residues. The V and J ends lost 7 bases and 8 bases, in that order; junction bases with no gene match: 8. CDR3 sequence: CATSGGQGANDEQFF. As DNA, the CDR3 is TGTGCCACCAGCGGGGGACAGGGGGCGAACGATGAGCAGTTCTTC.

This clonotype was seen at least ten times. The chain employs TRBV6-4 and TRBJ2-3; 15 bases fit TRBD2. CDR3 length: 16 amino acids. CDR1 is MRHNA, CDR2 SNTAGT, per germline. V dropped 5 bases and J dropped 3; count of bases not matched to a gene: 3. The CDR3 here is CASSRTSGGVTDTQYF. The CDR3 nucleotides read TGTGCCAGCAGTCGGACTAGCGGGGGGGTGACAGATACGCAGTATTTT.

At least ten counts were recorded for this clonotype. The chain joins TRBV7-2 to TRBJ1-1, with 7 bases lining up with TRBD1. The trim removed 6 bases at V and 2 bases at J, leaving 6 bases unmatched. Germline CDR1 reads SGHTA; CDR2 reads FQGNSA. The CDR3 has 14 amino acids. The CDR3: CASRGGTANTEAFF. CDR3 nucleotides: TGTGCCAGCAGGGGAGGGACAGCCAACACTGAAGCTTTCTTT.

The table lists this clonotype with many counts. V usage is TRBV5-1 and J usage is TRBJ1-1; tentatively, D is TRBD1 (6 bases). The ends were cut back, 6 bases at V and 1 base at J, with 16 bases in the middle. The CDR3 totals 15 residues. The V gene's germline CDR1 is SGHRS and CDR2 YFSETQ. The CDR3 DNA is TGCGCCAGCACCCAATTGGGGGCGGCGAACACTGAAGCTTTCTTT. Protein sequence: CASTQLGAANTEAFF.

Points on this clonotype: One base away lies a much larger clone, so this may be a sequencing read error. The chain joins TRBV2 to TRBJ1-1, with 7 bases identical to TRBD1. Germline loops: CDR1 SNHLY, CDR2 FYNNEI. With 4 bases clipped from V and 12 bases from J, the junction kept 11 bases outside the gene matches. The CDR3 sequence is 13 residues long. This CDR3 reads CASSVDFGQESFF. Here the CDR3 DNA reads TGTGCCAGCAGTGTGGATTTCGGACAGGAGTCTTTCTTT.

In this sample, this clonotype turned up a few times. The CDR3 sequence: CASSLRDTYSNQPQHF. CDR3 sequence (DNA): TGTGCCAGTAGTCTCCGGGACACGTATAGCAATCAGCCCCAGCATTTT. This chain joins TRBV19 and TRBJ1-5; weak D call: TRBD1 (6 bases). Between the trimmed V and J ends, which lost 5 bases and 0 bases, there was a span of 14 bases. This CDR3 has 16 residues. Germline lookup yields CDR1 LNHDA and CDR2 SQIVND (reference sequence).

This clonotype was found many times. CDR3 bases: TGTGCCAGCAGCCCGACAGACTCGTACAATGAGCAGTTCTTC. Protein product: CASSPTDSYNEQFF. J is TRBJ2-1 and V is TRBV7-6; possibly TRBD1 for D (5 bases). Per germline, CDR1 SGHVS and CDR2 FNYEAQ. The V end was cut by 5 bases, the J end by 4 bases, with 12 bases between. The CDR3 consists of 14 residues.

This clonotype was picked up many times. The chain links TRBV5-1 to TRBJ1-1; D perhaps matches TRBD1 (5 bases). The CDR3 loop spans 14 amino acids. In germline, CDR1 is SGHRS, CDR2 YFSETQ. V lost 4 bases to trimming and J lost 4 bases, with 14 bases between them. CDR3 coding DNA: TGCGCCAGCAGCACGGGGCAGGTGGGCACTGAAGCTTTCTTT. Protein: CASSTGQVGTEAFF.

This clonotype was seen many times. V gene TRBV5-1 combines with J gene TRBJ2-7, with unresolved D. Germline V gives CDR1 SGHRS, CDR2 YFSETQ. V dropped 7 bases and J dropped 2 bases, with 16 bases sitting between them. The CDR3 covers 14 residues. CDR3 sequence reads: CASGSGDFTYEQYF. CDR3 coding DNA: TGCGCCAGCGGATCGGGCGATTTCACCTACGAGCAGTACTTC.

Ten or more counts support this clonotype. V usage is TRBV5-1 and J usage is TRBJ2-7, with D unclear. Germline V gives CDR1 SGHRS, CDR2 YFSETQ. The CDR3 runs to 14 residues. V was pared by 0 bases and J by 0 bases, with 7 bases between. As DNA, the CDR3 is TGCGCCAGCAGCTTGGATGATTACTCCTACGAGCAGTACGTC. This gives the protein CASSLDDYSYEQYV.

Only a few counts were recorded for this clonotype. V usage is TRBV27 and J usage is TRBJ2-5; 9 nucleotides agree with TRBD2. V gave up 0 bases and J gave up 4 bases; unmatched junction bases: 18. Germline lookup yields CDR1 MNHEY and CDR2 SMNVEV (reference sequence). This CDR3 is 20 amino acids long. The CDR3 loop is CASSLSPLLSAGGAVETQYF. In DNA, the CDR3 is TGTGCCAGCAGTTTATCGCCCCTCCTCTCTGCGGGGGGGGCCGTAGAGACCCAGTACTTC.

This clonotype was seen repeatedly, ten times or more. The gene calls are TRBV6-2 or TRBV6-3 and TRBJ2-6; no definite D call. The CDR3 sequence is 15 residues long. Germline assignment: CDR1 MNHEY and CDR2 SVGEGT. V shed 4 bases and J shed 4 bases, with 11 bases lying between them. Here the CDR3 reads CASSSEGSGANVLTF. The CDR3 coding sequence is TGTGCCAGCAGTTCTGAAGGTTCAGGGGCCAACGTCCTGACTTTC.

This clonotype was seen ten or more times. For the CDR3, the DNA is TGTGCCAGCAGACGGACAGGGGAGGATCAGCCCCAGCATTTT. It yields the protein CASRRTGEDQPQHF. J is TRBJ1-5 and V is TRBV6-2 or TRBV6-3, with 9 bases matching TRBD1. Germline V gives CDR1 MNHEY, CDR2 SVGEGT. CDR3 length: 14 amino acids. J was trimmed by 5 bases and V by 6 bases; bases with no gene match: 5.

There are many counts of this clonotype. The J gene is TRBJ2-5, the V gene TRBV12-3 or TRBV12-4; 10 bases align to TRBD1. J was trimmed by 4 bases and V by 6 bases; bases with no gene match: 8. CDR3 length equals 15 residues. CDR3 amino acids: CASSQTGGGGETQYF. CDR3 coding DNA: TGTGCCAGCAGCCAGACAGGGGGCGGGGGAGAGACCCAGTACTTC.

V usage is TRBV7-9 and J usage is TRBJ2-5, with D perhaps assigned TRBD1 or TRBD2 (7 bases each). The CDR3 contains 15 residues. Germline V gives CDR1 SEHNR, CDR2 FQNEAQ (reference sequence). V lost 5 bases and J lost 1, with 14 bases in between. Written as DNA, the CDR3 is TGTGCCAGCAGCCTCAGGGGGGGAAGCCAAGAGACCCAGTACTTC. It yields the protein CASSLRGGSQETQYF.

This clonotype was seen more than once but under ten times. The gene calls are TRBV7-9 and TRBJ1-2; D not resolved. Trimming shortened V by 2 bases and J by 3 bases, and 7 bases separated the two germline ends. The V gene's germline CDR1 is SEHNR and CDR2 FQNEAQ (reference sequence). The CDR3 has 13 residues. This CDR3 is CASSLWTDYGYTF. Written as DNA, the CDR3 is TGTGCCAGCAGCTTATGGACGGACTATGGCTACACCTTC.

This clonotype was counted many times. The chain carries TRBV7-2 and TRBJ1-2; 9 nucleotides align to TRBD1. CDR3 size: 16 residues. The junction had 9 bases not matched to a gene; V was cut back by 5 bases and J by 2 bases. Germline-derived CDR1 and CDR2 are SGHTA and FQGNSA. The CDR3 reads CASSPGGQGTNYGYTF. CDR3 bases: TGTGCCAGCAGCCCCGGGGGACAGGGCACAAACTATGGCTACACCTTC.

This clonotype has ten or more counts. The gene calls are TRBV27 and TRBJ1-3; D is unclear. CDR1 is MNHEY and CDR2 is SMNVEV in the germline V gene (reference sequence). The CDR3 consists of 14 residues. The germline V and J ends were trimmed by 2 bases and 4 bases, with 9 bases remaining between them. This CDR3 is CASSLRDGGNTIYF. In DNA, the CDR3 is TGTGCCAGCAGTTTAAGAGACGGAGGAAACACCATATATTTT.

This clonotype was seen more than once but under ten times. DNA of the CDR3: TGTGCCAGCTCACCGGGACAGGGCCTCGAGCAGTACTTC. Protein product: CASSPGQGLEQYF. The chain has TRBV18 and TRBJ2-7; 9 positions agree with TRBD1. V gave up 3 bases and J gave up 6 bases; unmatched junction bases: 3. Germline V gene lookup returns CDR1 KGHSH and CDR2 LQKENI. This CDR3 has 13 amino acids.

As to this clonotype: This clone may be a read error of a much larger clone one base away. J is TRBJ2-5 and V is TRBV9; D might be TRBD1 or TRBD2, each matching 6 bases. CDR1 and CDR2 from the germline V gene are SGDLS and YYNGEE. The CDR3 spans 16 residues. CDR3 region: CVSSVEVWGAQETQYF. In DNA form, the CDR3 reads TGTGTCAGCAGCGTAGAGGTCTGGGGGGCCCAAGAGACCCAGTACTTC.

A few counts support this clonotype. The CDR3 region has the DNA TGTGCCAGCAGTCCAAGGCCGGGACAGGGGATTGAAAAACTGTTTTTT. It encodes CASSPRPGQGIEKLFF. The chain uses TRBV6-1 and TRBJ1-4; 10 positions agree with TRBD1. The CDR3 length is 16 residues. The germline V gene encodes CDR1 MNHNS and CDR2 SASEGT. V was pared by 5 bases and J by 7 bases, with 10 bases of the junction left unmatched.